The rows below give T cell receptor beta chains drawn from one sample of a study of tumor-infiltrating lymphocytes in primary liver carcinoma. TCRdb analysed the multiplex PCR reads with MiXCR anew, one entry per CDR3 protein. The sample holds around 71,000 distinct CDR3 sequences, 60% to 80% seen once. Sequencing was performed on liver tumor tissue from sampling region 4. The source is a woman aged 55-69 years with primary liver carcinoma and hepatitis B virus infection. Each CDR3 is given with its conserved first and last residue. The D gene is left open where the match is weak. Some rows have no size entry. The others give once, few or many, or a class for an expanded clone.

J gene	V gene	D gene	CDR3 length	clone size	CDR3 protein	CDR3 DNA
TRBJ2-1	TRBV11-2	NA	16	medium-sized	CASSPLGSGSYNEQFF	TGTGCCAGCAGCCCTCTCGGGAGCGGGTCCTACAATGAGCAGTTCTTC
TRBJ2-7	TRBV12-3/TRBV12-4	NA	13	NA	CANSQQGPYEQYF	TGTGCCAATAGCCAACAGGGACCCTACGAGCAATACTTC
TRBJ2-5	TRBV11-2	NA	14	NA	CASNLGRLKETQYF	TGTGCTAGCAACTTAGGGCGGCTAAAAGAGACCCAGTACTTC
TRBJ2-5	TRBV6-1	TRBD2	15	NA	CASSGGTRGRETQYF	TGTGCCAGCAGCGGAGGGACTAGAGGGCGAGAGACCCAGTACTTC
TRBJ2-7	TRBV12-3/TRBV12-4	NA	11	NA	CTSTLTHEQYF	TGTACCAGCACTTTGACCCACGAGCAGTACTTC
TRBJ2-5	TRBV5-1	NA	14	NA	CASSPGTRLETQYF	TGCGCCAGCAGTCCCGGGACACGACTAGAGACCCAGTACTTC
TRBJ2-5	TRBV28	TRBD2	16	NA	CASSRRGGRPEETQYF	TGTGCCAGCAGTCGACGGGGCGGGAGGCCGGAAGAGACCCAGTACTTC
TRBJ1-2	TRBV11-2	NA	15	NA	CASSIEGTSDGGYTF	TGTGCCAGCAGCATAGAGGGGACCAGTGACGGTGGCTACACCTTC
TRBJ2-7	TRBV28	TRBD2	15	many	CASSLPGLAGGEQYF	TGTGCCAGCAGTTTACCCGGACTAGCGGGAGGGGAGCAGTACTTC
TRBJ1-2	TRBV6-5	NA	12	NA	CASSAGGGGYTF	TGTGCCAGCAGTGCCGGGGGGGGCGGCTACACCTTC
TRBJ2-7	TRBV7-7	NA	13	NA	CASSIRTGSEQYF	TGTGCTAGCAGCATTAGAACAGGGTCCGAGCAGTACTTC
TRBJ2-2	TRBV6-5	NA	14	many	CASSSMDPSGELFF	TGTGCCAGCAGTTCCATGGACCCATCCGGGGAGCTGTTTTTT
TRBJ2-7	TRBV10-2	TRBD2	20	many	CASSESGGSRGRLTFYEQYF	TGCGCCAGCAGTGAGTCGGGCGGTTCTCGCGGGAGGCTCACCTTCTACGAGCAGTACTTC
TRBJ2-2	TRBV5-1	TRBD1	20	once	CASSPGAVPGQEAKTGELFF	TGCGCGAGCAGCCCGGGGGCCGTTCCGGGACAGGAGGCCAAGACCGGGGAGCTGTTTTTT
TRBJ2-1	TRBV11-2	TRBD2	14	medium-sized	CASSLSGTGNEQFF	TGTGCCAGCAGCTTAAGCGGGACGGGGAATGAGCAGTTCTTC
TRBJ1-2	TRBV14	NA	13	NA	CVSSRRQSYGYTF	TGTGTCAGCAGCCGAAGACAGTCCTATGGCTACACCTTC
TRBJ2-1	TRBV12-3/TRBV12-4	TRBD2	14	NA	CTSTKAGTYNEQFF	TGTACCAGCACTAAAGCGGGAACCTACAATGAGCAGTTCTTC
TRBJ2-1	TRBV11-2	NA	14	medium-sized	CASSQELGKNEQFF	TGTGCCAGCAGCCAAGAATTGGGGAAGAATGAGCAGTTCTTC
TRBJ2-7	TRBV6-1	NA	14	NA	CASNEVFEGYKRYF	TGTGCCAGCAATGAAGTTTTCGAGGGGTACAAGCGGTACTTC
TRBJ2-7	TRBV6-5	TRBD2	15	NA	CASSAEAGGYYEQYF	TGCGCCAGCAGCGCGGAGGCGGGAGGATACTACGAGCAGTACTTC
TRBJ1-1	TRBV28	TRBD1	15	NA	CASGGPGQGGPEAFF	TGTGCCAGCGGGGGACCGGGACAGGGCGGTCCTGAAGCTTTCTTT
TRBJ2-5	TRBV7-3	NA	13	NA	CASSRPVQETQYF	TGTGCCAGCAGCCGGCCAGTTCAAGAGACCCAGTACTTC
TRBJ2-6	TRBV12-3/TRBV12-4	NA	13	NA	CASSLAGANILTF	TGTGCCAGCAGTTTAGCTGGCGCCAACATCCTGACTTTC
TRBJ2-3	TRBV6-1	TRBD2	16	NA	CARWGLAGVGWDTQYF	TGTGCCAGATGGGGACTAGCGGGAGTAGGGTGGGATACGCAGTATTTT
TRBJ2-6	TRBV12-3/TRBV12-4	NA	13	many	CASSLAGANVLTF	TGTGCCAGCAGTTTAGCTGGGGCCAACGTCCTGACTTTC
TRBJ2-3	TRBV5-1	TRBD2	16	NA	CASSTGTSGNTDMQYF	TGCGCCAGCAGCACCGGGACTAGCGGGAACACAGATATGCAGTATTTT
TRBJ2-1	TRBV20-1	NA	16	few	CSAREEEVSPYNEQFF	TGCAGTGCTAGAGAGGAGGAAGTGTCCCCGTACAATGAGCAGTTCTTC
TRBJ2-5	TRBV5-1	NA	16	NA	CASCLGVNKAGETQYF	TGCGCCAGCTGCTTAGGCGTGAACAAGGCCGGGGAGACCCAGTACTTC
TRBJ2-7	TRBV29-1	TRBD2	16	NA	CSVAGLAGVSAHGQYF	TGCAGCGTTGCGGGACTAGCGGGAGTGAGTGCCCACGGGCAGTACTTC
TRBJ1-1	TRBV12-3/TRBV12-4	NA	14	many	CASSPGAGRREAFF	TGTGCCAGCAGCCCCGGGGCTGGCCGGCGAGAAGCTTTCTTT
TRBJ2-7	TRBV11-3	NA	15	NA	CVSSLRTWGSLEQYF	TGTGTCAGCAGCTTACGGACATGGGGCTCCCTCGAGCAGTACTTC
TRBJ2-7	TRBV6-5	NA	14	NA	CASSSSDRFYERYF	TGTGCCAGCAGTTCATCAGACAGATTCTATGAGCGGTACTTC
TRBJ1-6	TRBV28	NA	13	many	CASSFAGNSPLHF	TGTGCCAGCAGTTTCGCGGGGAATTCACCCCTCCACTTT
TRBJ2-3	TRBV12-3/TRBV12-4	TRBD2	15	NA	CASSYIAEAGDTQYF	TGTGCTAGCAGTTATATAGCGGAAGCGGGAGATACGCAATATTTT
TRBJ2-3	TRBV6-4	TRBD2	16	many	CASSTTSGRGTDTQYF	TGTGCCAGCAGTACGACTAGCGGGAGGGGCACAGATACGCAGTATTTT
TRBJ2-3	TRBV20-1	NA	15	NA	CSMTGGGSLTDTQYF	TGCAGTATGACGGGGGGCGGGAGTTTGACAGATACGCAGTATTTT
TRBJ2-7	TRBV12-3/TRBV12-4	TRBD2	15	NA	CASRSTSGVTYRQYF	TGTGCCAGCAGGTCGACTAGCGGGGTGACCTACAGGCAGTACTTC
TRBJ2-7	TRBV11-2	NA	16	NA	CASSLASGTSGYEQYF	TGTGCCAGCAGCTTAGCGTCGGGGACAAGCGGCTACGAGCAGTACTTC
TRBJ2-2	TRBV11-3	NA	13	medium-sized	CASSSFGIGELFF	TGTGCCAGCAGCTCCTTTGGTATCGGGGAGCTGTTTTTT
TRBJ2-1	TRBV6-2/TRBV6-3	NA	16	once	CASSYSIRTTYKEQFF	TGTGCCAGCAGCTACTCGATCAGGACTACATACAAAGAGCAGTTCTTC
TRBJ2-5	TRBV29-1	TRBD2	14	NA	CSVAAAGVIVTQYF	TGCAGCGTCGCGGCAGCGGGGGTCATAGTGACCCAGTACTTC
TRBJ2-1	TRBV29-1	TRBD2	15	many	CSVDSRLAGGVAQFF	TGCAGCGTTGACTCCCGACTAGCGGGAGGAGTTGCGCAGTTCTTC
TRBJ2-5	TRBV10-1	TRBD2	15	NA	CASNESTSGRETQNF	TGCGCCAGCAATGAGTCTACCAGCGGGAGGGAGACCCAGAACTTC
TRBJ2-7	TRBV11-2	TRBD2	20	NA	CASSAISLLAGVQKPYEQYF	TGTGCCAGCAGCGCCATTTCCCTACTAGCGGGGGTGCAGAAACCCTACGAGCAGTACTTC
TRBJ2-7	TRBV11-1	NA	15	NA	CASSPRTAGLRKQYF	TGTGCTAGCAGCCCCCGGACAGCAGGACTACGCAAGCAGTACTTC
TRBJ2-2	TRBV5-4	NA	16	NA	CAGRSGTSRNTGELFF	TGTGCCGGCAGGTCCGGAACTAGCAGGAACACCGGGGAGCTGTTTTTT
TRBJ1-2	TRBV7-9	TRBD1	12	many	CAIPGQLYGYTF	TGTGCCATCCCGGGACAGCTCTATGGCTACACCTTC
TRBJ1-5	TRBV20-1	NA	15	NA	CSVIPPGHTNQPQHF	TGCAGTGTCATCCCCCCGGGACATACGAATCAGCCCCAGCATTTT
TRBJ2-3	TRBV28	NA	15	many	CASRGIGFTYDTQYF	TGTGCCAGCAGGGGGATAGGGTTTACGTACGATACGCAGTATTTT
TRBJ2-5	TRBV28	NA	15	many	CASSLSAAYQETQYF	TGTGCCAGCAGTTTATCAGCGGCGTACCAAGAGACCCAGTACTTC
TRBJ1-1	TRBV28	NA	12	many	CASSHRVSEAFF	TGTGCCAGCAGCCACAGGGTTTCTGAAGCTTTCTTT
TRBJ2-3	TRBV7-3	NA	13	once	CARSLVKSDTQYF	TGTGCCAGGAGCTTGGTCAAATCAGATACGCAGTATTTT
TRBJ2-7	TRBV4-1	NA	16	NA	CASSQDSQAGSYEQYF	TGCGCCAGCAGCCAAGATAGCCAGGCAGGATCCTACGAGCAGTACTTT
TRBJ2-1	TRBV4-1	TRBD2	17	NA	CVSSHTGLAETYNEQFF	TGCGTGAGCAGCCATACAGGACTAGCGGAAACCTACAATGAGCAGTTCTTC
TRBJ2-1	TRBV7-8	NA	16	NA	CASSLGRLSFYNEQFF	TGTGCCAGCAGCCTCGGGAGACTATCCTTTTATAATGAGCAGTTCTTC